The sequence of this T cell receptor (beta chain) was determined in a study of CXCR3-negative and CXCR3-positive naive CD8 T cells. Every individual CD8+ T cell subset underwent sorting in triplicate at around 300,000 cells apiece. Cells classed as naive CD8+ T cells were CD45RO-CCR7+CD27+CD95-. 5' RACE with UMI labels generated the TRB cDNA libraries. TCRdb re-called the 5' RACE reads and shows each CDR3 protein once, DNA omitted. The sample data list about 130,000 distinct CDR3 sequences. This TCR came from a human donor in good health. Some clones in this sample may be carry-over from other donors' samples. Input material: naive CXCR3- CD8+ T cells from blood. Subset defined: CD45RO-CCR7+CD27+CD95- naive CD8+ T cells lacking CXCR3 (TNR3-).

The CDR3 spells CASSYSIAGNTQYF. The rearrangement uses TRBV6-2 or TRBV6-3 and TRBJ2-3; the D call of TRBD2 rests on TCRdb alone, since no DNA is present to check it. The length of the CDR3 is 14 residues. The germline V gene has CDR1 MNHEY and CDR2 SVGEGT.